The clone carrying this T cell receptor beta chain was seen a handful of times. Its target is not known. The data stem from a study of CD8 T cells in ankylosing spondylitis. Regarding the study as a whole: A motif in TCR beta, a set of seven to nine highly homologous variants, appeared characteristic of ankylosing spondylitis blood. Reportedly, significant enrichment of disease-linked clones occurred in matched ankylosing spondylitis synovial fluid.

TCRdb ran MiXCR on the 5' RACE reads and lists one entry per CDR3 protein. Of a few hundred thousand distinct CDR3 sequences in the sample, 15% to 20% are singletons; the top ten hold 25% to 40%. The CDR3 covers 14 residues. In germline, CDR1 is ENHRY, CDR2 SYGVKD. Trimming left V 6 bases short and J 4 bases short, with 12 bases between. The clonotype originates from a male donor with ankylosing spondylitis or in good health (not recorded which). Input material: blood, either unsorted or a sorted T cell fraction (not recorded which). The chain carries TRBV10-3 and TRBJ2-2; TRBD2 might be the D (6 bases). This CDR3 is CAISTGEGTGELFF. The CDR3 nucleotides read TGTGCCATCAGCACGGGAGAGGGCACCGGGGAGCTGTTTTTT.